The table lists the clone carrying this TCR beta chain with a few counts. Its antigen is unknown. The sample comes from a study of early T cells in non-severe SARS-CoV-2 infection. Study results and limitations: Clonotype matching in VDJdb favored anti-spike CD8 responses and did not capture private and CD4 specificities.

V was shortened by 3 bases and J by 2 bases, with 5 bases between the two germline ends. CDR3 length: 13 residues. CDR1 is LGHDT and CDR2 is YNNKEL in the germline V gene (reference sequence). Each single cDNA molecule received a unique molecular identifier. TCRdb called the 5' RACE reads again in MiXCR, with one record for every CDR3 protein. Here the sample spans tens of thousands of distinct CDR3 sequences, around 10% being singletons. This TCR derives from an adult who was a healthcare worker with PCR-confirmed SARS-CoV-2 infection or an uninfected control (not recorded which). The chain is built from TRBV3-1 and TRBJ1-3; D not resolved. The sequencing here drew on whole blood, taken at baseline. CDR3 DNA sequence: TGTGCCAGCAGCCAGGGTCCTGGAAACACCATATATTTT. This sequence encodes CASSQGPGNTIYF. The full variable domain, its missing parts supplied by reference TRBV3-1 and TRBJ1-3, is DTAVSQTPKYLVTQMGNDKSIKCEQNLGHDTMYWYKQDSKKFLKIMFSYNNKELIINETVPNRFSPKSPDKAHLNLHINSLELGDSAVYFCASSQGPGNTIYFGEGSWLTVV.